This TCR beta chain originates from a study of cytomegalovirus exposure and HLA in healthy donors. CDR1 and CDR2 from the germline V gene are SNHLY and FYNNEI. The CDR3 totals 14 residues. After removal of 6 bases from V and 6 bases from J, the junction contained 5 bases not matched to a gene. General observations from the study: Exclusion as indistinguishable affected some V segments, including TRBV6-2 and TRBV6-3. The classifier reportedly diagnosed cytomegalovirus status with high specificity and sensitivity. Sequencing likely produced, as an artifact, a cluster of highly shared sequence variants.

PCR involved 60 Vbeta and 13 Jbeta primers. Assay used: immunoSEQ multiplex PCR; TCRdb lists only in-frame clones, some missing. Among some 200,000 clones listed, around 84% were seen once. A remark on this clone: Its specificity is unknown.

This cohort consisted of healthy bone marrow donors. This clonotype originated in a woman aged 45-65 years in good health and CMV-seropositive. The rearrangement uses TRBV2 and TRBJ1-5; 10 bases are a match to TRBD1. The sequenced sample consisted of PBMCs. The CDR3 protein is CASSAGQGVQPQHF. The CDR3 DNA reads TGTGCCAGCAGCGCCGGACAGGGGGTTCAGCCCCAGCATTTT. Combining the CDR3 with reference TRBV2 and TRBJ1-5 gives the whole variable domain EPEVTQTPSHQVTQMGQEVILRCVPISNHLYFYWYRQILGQKVEFLVSFYNNEISEKSEIFDDQFSVERPDGSNFTLKIRSTKLEDSAMYFCASSAGQGVQPQHFGDGTRLSIL.